One sample yielded the 23 T cell receptor beta chains listed below, sequenced in a study of response to subunit inactivated influenza vaccine (dated by TCRdb to between 2017 and 2018). The protocol used for the library was RT-PCR. TCRdb names Illumina HiSeq 2500 as the instrument used. TCRdb trimmed the raw reads at Q25, called clones with MiXCR and kept productive beta chains. Duplicate CDR3 protein sequences are folded into a single record with the most common DNA and genes. This sample holds 300,000 to 350,000 distinct CDR3 sequences; over 20% were observed only once. The ten top clones hold 10% to 13% of the sample. This specimen was PBMCs from blood, taken less than 22 months after vaccination. Receptors originate from a man between 50 and 69 years old who received an inactivated influenza vaccine. Donor details come from another sample of the same person, matched by shared clones.

The CDR3 region is CSVVPAGPRYEQYF. DNA for the CDR3: TGCAGCGTTGTCCCTGCGGGGCCCAGGTACGAGCAGTACTTC. The genes are TRBV29-1 and TRBJ2-7, with D tentatively TRBD2 (6 bases). CDR3 length: 14 residues. V was shortened by 4 bases and J by 4 bases, with 17 bases between the two germline ends. Germline V CDR1 and CDR2: SQVTM, ANQGSEA.

This clonotype appeared many times. This chain uses TRBV6-1 with TRBJ1-1, with D unresolved. CDR1 is MNHNS and CDR2 is SASEGT in the germline V gene. The CDR3 loop spans 13 amino acids. V was clipped by 5 bases and J by 1 base, with 8 bases between them. The CDR3 sequence: CASSRRANTEAFF. The CDR3, as DNA: TGTGCCAGCAGTAGGAGGGCGAACACTGAAGCTTTCTTT.

A few counts support this clonotype. V is TRBV28 and J is TRBJ1-1, with 9 bases lining up with TRBD1. Germline CDR1 is MDHEN and CDR2 is SYDVKM. Trimming cost V 0 bases and J 4 bases; bases outside gene matches: 3. The CDR3 has 15 residues. The CDR3: CASSLWGTGTTEAFF. The CDR3 DNA follows: TGTGCCAGCAGTTTATGGGGGACAGGGACCACTGAAGCTTTCTTT.

V and J are TRBV7-8 and TRBJ1-5; D not resolved. Germline lookup yields CDR1 SGHVS and CDR2 FQNEAQ. V dropped 8 bases and J dropped 9 bases, with 11 bases sitting between them. This CDR3 comprises 11 residues. CDR3 sequence: CASPTGGPQHF. In nucleotides, the CDR3 is TGTGCCAGCCCCACCGGTGGGCCCCAGCATTTT.

The chain uses TRBV15 and TRBJ1-3; D is uncertain. Looked up from germline, CDR1 is LNHNV and CDR2 is YYDKDF (reference sequence). The CDR3 contains 14 residues. Deletions cut 8 bases from V and 0 bases from J, with 11 bases between. For the CDR3, the DNA is TGTGCCACCGGGCCCCGGCTCTCTGGAAACACCATATATTTT. This sequence encodes CATGPRLSGNTIYF.

This clonotype was counted a single time. V is TRBV14 and J is TRBJ2-7; a possible D gene is TRBD2 (5 bases). The V end was cut by 7 bases, the J end by 0 bases, with 10 bases between. Germline CDR1 SGHDN, CDR2 FVKESK. The CDR3 is 13 amino acids. CDR3 DNA sequence: TGTGCCAGCAATCGAGGGTACTCCTACGAGCAGTACTTC. This translates into CASNRGYSYEQYF.

The rearrangement joins TRBV5-6 to TRBJ1-2; D is ambiguous. Between the trimmed V and J ends, which lost 0 bases and 2 bases, there was a span of 8 bases. The germline V gene encodes CDR1 SGHDT and CDR2 YYEEEE. CDR3 length: 14 residues. For the CDR3, the DNA is TGTGCCAGCAGCTTGGTCTCACGGAACTATGGCTACACCTTC. It yields the protein CASSLVSRNYGYTF. The variable domain in full, with the rest retrieved from reference TRBV5-6 and TRBJ1-2, is DAGVTQSPTHLIKTRGQQVTLRCSPKSGHDTVSWYQQALGQGPQFIFQYYEEEERQRGNFPDRFSGHQFPNYSSELNVNALLLGDSALYLCASSLVSRNYGYTFGSGTRLTVV.

The sample holds a few counts of this clonotype. J is TRBJ1-5 and V is TRBV24-1; no reliable D call. Trimming removed 4 bases from V and 5 bases from J, with 8 bases in between. Germline assignment: CDR1 KGHDR and CDR2 SFDVKD. This CDR3 contains 13 residues. The CDR3 spells CATSDNVDQPQHF. The CDR3 DNA sequence: TGTGCCACCAGTGACAATGTGGATCAGCCCCAGCATTTT.

In its sample, this clonotype was seen a few times. This chain connects TRBV6-8 to TRBJ2-3; 11 bases agree with TRBD2. CDR3 length equals 16 residues. V gave up 9 bases and J gave up 4 bases; unmatched junction bases: 12. Germline CDR1 reads MNHGY; CDR2 reads SAAAGT. Here the CDR3 DNA reads TGTGCCAGTTTGGGGACTAGCGGAAGAGGGGCAGATACGCAGTATTTT. It codes for CASLGTSGRGADTQYF.

As to this clonotype: One end of the junction does not line up with germline, which may come from a read error. V is TRBV27 and J is TRBJ2-2, with D maybe TRBD2 (5 bases). The CDR3 covers 14 residues. Germline lookup yields CDR1 MNHEY and CDR2 SMNVEV (reference sequence). As DNA, the CDR3 is TGTGCCAGCAGTTTAGAAGGAGTGACCGGGGAGCTGTTTTTC. It yields the protein CASSLEGVTGELFF.

J is TRBJ1-6 and V is TRBV5-1; D is undetermined. Germline lookup yields CDR1 SGHRS and CDR2 YFSETQ. The V gene lost 0 bases and the J gene lost 10 bases, with 11 bases spanning the gap. The CDR3 consists of 14 residues. The CDR3 sequence is CASSLEGLESPLHF. Written as DNA, the CDR3 is TGCGCCAGCAGCTTGGAAGGATTAGAATCACCCCTCCACTTT.

Only a few counts were recorded for this clonotype. The chain carries TRBV5-1 and TRBJ2-2, with 7 nucleotides matching TRBD1. Germline trimming cut 2 bases from V and 0 bases from J; bases unmatched to any gene: 13. This CDR3 has 19 amino acids. CDR1 is SGHRS, CDR2 YFSETQ, per germline. The CDR3 spells CASSFVGGISYANTGELFF. The CDR3 DNA is TGCGCCAGCAGCTTCGTAGGGGGCATCTCCTACGCGAACACCGGGGAGCTGTTTTTT.

This clonotype appeared a few times. V and J are TRBV13 and TRBJ1-2, with 9 positions matching TRBD1. The junction had 14 bases not matched to a gene; V was cut back by 4 bases and J by 8 bases. This CDR3 has 16 residues. Germline V gene data show CDR1 as PRHDT and CDR2 as FYEKMQ (reference sequence). DNA for the CDR3: TGTGCCAGCAGCTCAACCGGACAGGGGCGCCTCCAGGGCTACACCTTC. It translates to CASSSTGQGRLQGYTF.

The chain carries TRBV5-1 and TRBJ2-1; 11 bases are a match to TRBD2. Germline values: CDR1 SGHRS, CDR2 YFSETQ. This CDR3 contains 15 residues. The V segment lost 6 bases and the J segment 1 base; nucleotides outside the gene matches: 3. CDR3 DNA: TGCGCCAGCACTAGCGGGGGGTCATCCTACAATGAGCAGTTCTTC. This codes for CASTSGGSSYNEQFF. Full variable domain (remainder filled in from reference TRBV5-1 and TRBJ2-1): KAGVTQTPRYLIKTRGQQVTLSCSPISGHRSVSWYQQTPGQGLQFLFEYFSETQRNKGNFPGRFSGRQFSNSRSEMNVSTLELGDSALYLCASTSGGSSYNEQFFGPGTRLTVL.

This clonotype showed up just a few times. This chain joins TRBV30 and TRBJ2-3, with D tentatively TRBD1 (6 bases). V dropped 5 bases and J dropped 7 bases, with 13 bases sitting between them. Per the germline V gene, CDR1 is GTSNPN and CDR2 is SVGIG (reference sequence). CDR3 size: 12 residues. CDR3 residues: CAWARQANTQYF. The CDR3 region has the DNA TGTGCCTGGGCCCGACAGGCCAATACGCAGTATTTT.

The gene calls are TRBV28 and TRBJ2-3; D uncertain. Trimming took 5 bases from V and 6 from J, leaving 12 bases between them. The CDR3 loop spans 13 amino acids. CDR1 is MDHEN, CDR2 SYDVKM, per germline. CDR3 region: CASSHYGRDTQYF. The DNA for the CDR3 is TGTGCCAGCAGTCACTATGGAAGGGATACGCAGTATTTT.

This clonotype was seen ten or more times. The chain couples TRBV29-1 to TRBJ1-2, with 8 bases that match TRBD1. The CDR3 has 14 amino acids. V was pared by 6 bases and J by 1 base, with 7 bases of the junction left unmatched. CDR1 and CDR2 (germline): SQVTM, ANQGSEA. The CDR3 protein is CSVGGQAVNYGYTF. The CDR3 coding sequence is TGCAGCGTGGGGGGACAGGCCGTTAACTATGGCTACACCTTC. The full variable domain, completed using reference TRBV29-1 and TRBJ1-2, is SAVISQKPSRDICQRGTSLTIQCQVDSQVTMMFWYRQQPGQSLTLIATANQGSEATYESGFVIDKFPISRPNLTFSTLTVSNMSPEDSSIYLCSVGGQAVNYGYTFGSGTRLTVV.

This chain links TRBV4-1 with TRBJ1-6; a possible D gene is TRBD1 (5 bases). V dropped 4 bases and J dropped 9 bases, with 19 bases sitting between them. Germline-derived CDR1 and CDR2 are MGHRA and YSYEKL. The CDR3 is made up of 16 amino acids. The CDR3 sequence is CASSRLTGPLISPLHF. DNA for the CDR3: TGCGCCAGCAGCCGTCTTACGGGACCGCTAATTTCACCCCTCCACTTT.

With regard to this clonotype: Without the conserved terminal phenylalanine or tryptophan, this CDR3 likely stems from a read error. The chain links TRBV5-1 to TRBJ2-1, with 10 bases aligning to TRBD2. Germline trimming cut 4 bases from V and 6 bases from J; bases unmatched to any gene: 10. This CDR3 region has 16 residues. Germline loops: CDR1 SGHRS, CDR2 YFSETQ. The CDR3 DNA reads as TGCGCCAGCAGCGCGTCAGGGACTAGCGCATTCAATGAGCAGTTCATC. Its translation: CASSASGTSAFNEQFI.

CDR3 protein: CATSDPFLEETQYF. The CDR3 nucleotides are TGTGCCACCAGTGATCCGTTTTTAGAAGAGACCCAGTACTTC. This rearrangement joins TRBV24-1 to TRBJ2-5, with no clear D. Germline V gene lookup returns CDR1 KGHDR and CDR2 SFDVKD. CDR3 length: 14 residues. With 3 bases removed from V and 3 bases from J, the gap between germline ends came to 10 bases.

The rearrangement joins TRBV5-5 to TRBJ2-5; D is perhaps TRBD2 (6 bases). In germline, CDR1 is SGHKS, CDR2 YYEKEE (reference sequence). This CDR3 is 15 amino acids long. V dropped 4 bases and J dropped 5 bases, with 18 bases sitting between them. This CDR3 reads CASSQRRGLKETQYF. DNA of the CDR3: TGTGCCAGCAGCCAAAGGAGGGGATTAAAGGAGACCCAGTACTTC.

This clonotype was counted a few times. The chain uses TRBV20-1 and TRBJ2-2, with D hard to call. V was cut by 0 bases and J by 7 bases, with 6 bases left in between. Germline CDR1 DFQATT, CDR2 SNEGSKA (reference sequence). This CDR3 comprises 12 residues. CDR3 sequence: CSARDHGGELFF. CDR3 DNA sequence: TGCAGTGCTAGAGATCATGGCGGGGAGCTGTTTTTT.

This clonotype occurred many times. The chain couples TRBV5-1 to TRBJ1-1, with 7 nucleotides matching TRBD1. CDR3 length equals 13 residues. The germline V gene has CDR1 SGHRS and CDR2 YFSETQ. The V and J ends lost 4 bases and 6 bases, in that order; junction bases with no gene match: 6. The CDR3 DNA reads TGCGCCAGCAGCCCGGAGGGGGCTGCTGAAGCTTTCTTT. As protein: CASSPEGAAEAFF.